This T cell receptor (beta chain) was captured in a study of T cells after yellow fever vaccination. The TCR cDNA carried a universal primer site and UMIs from 5'RACE template switching. One entry per CDR3 protein results from TCRdb running MiXCR on the 5' RACE reads. Among about 320,000 distinct CDR3 sequences listed, around 7% were seen once. The germline gives CDR1 KGHDR, CDR2 SFDVKD. V was clipped by 11 bases and J by 5 bases, with 12 bases between them. The CDR3 has 11 amino acids. This chain links TRBV24-1 with TRBJ2-7; D uncertain. The sequencing used PBMCs, collected roughly seven weeks after the first yellow fever vaccination. The clonotype comes from a man between 18 and 35 years old who received the YFV17D yellow fever vaccine. DNA for the CDR3: TGTGCCAGTGAGAGGTGGGACGAGCAGTACGTC. Translating gives CASERWDEQYV.